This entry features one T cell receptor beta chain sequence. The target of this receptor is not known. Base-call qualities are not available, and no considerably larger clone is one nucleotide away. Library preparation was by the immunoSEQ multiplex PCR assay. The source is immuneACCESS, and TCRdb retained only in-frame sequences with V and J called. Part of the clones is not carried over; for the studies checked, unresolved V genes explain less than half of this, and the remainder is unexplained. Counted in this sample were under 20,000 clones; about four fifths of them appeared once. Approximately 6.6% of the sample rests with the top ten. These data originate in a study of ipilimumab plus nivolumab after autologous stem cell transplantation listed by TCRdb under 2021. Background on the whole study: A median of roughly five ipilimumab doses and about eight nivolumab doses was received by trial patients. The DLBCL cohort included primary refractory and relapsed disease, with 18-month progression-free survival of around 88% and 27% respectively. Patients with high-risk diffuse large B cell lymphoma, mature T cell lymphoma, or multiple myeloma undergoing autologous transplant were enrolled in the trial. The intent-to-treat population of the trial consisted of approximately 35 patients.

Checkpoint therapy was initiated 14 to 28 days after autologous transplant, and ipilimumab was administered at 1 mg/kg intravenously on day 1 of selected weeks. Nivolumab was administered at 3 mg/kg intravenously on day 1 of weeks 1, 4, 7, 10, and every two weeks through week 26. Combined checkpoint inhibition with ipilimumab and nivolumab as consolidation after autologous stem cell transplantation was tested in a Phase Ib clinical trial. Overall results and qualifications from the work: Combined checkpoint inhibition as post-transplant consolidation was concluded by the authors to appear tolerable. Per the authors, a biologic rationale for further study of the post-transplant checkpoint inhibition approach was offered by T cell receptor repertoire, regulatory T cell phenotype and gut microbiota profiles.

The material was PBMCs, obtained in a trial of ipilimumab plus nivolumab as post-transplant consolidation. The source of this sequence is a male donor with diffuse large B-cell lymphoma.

The CDR3 protein: CASSERRTSGNTIYF. The bases read TGTGCCAGCAGTGAGCGGCGGACCTCTGGAAACACCATATATTTT. The chain is encoded by TRBV6-1 joined to TRBJ1-3, with the D gene uncertain. The V and J ends are trimmed by 3 bases and 0 bases, leaving 9 bases between them. From the cysteine through the phenylalanine, the CDR3 covers 15 amino acids. Only CDR3 DNA remains: 45 bases, in frame from the first base. CDR1 and CDR2 (MNHNS, SASEGT) derive from the germline V gene.